The T cell receptor beta chain described here comes from a study of beta chain features in type 1 diabetes. The V gene's germline CDR1 is SGHRS and CDR2 YFSETQ. CDR3 length: 18 amino acids. Note on this clone: The antigen remains undetermined. The junction departs from germline at one end; a sequencing error may be responsible.

Sequencing targeted expressed TCRB transcripts, as all isolated RNA had been reverse transcribed. There were 3.5 million or so reads on average in the naive, central memory and regulatory T cell samples. TCRdb's table, derived via immunoSEQ multiplex PCR, lists solely in-frame clones and lacks some. The sample comprises around 150,000 clones, about 63% of which are singletons, and 0.08% to 0.1% rests with the top ten. The single heparinised draw taken from each donor contained around 100 mL of blood on average. General study results and limits: Whether TCRB rearrangement is influenced by HLA type went unresolved here. Among patients with Type 1 diabetes, TCRB CDR3s were moderately but significantly shorter in every one of the four CD4+ subsets. Patients showed naive, central memory and Treg TCRB repertoires that appeared more similar than those of healthy donors.

The sequence came from a young man with type 1 diabetes. Sequencing input: naive CD4+ T cells from blood. The chain uses TRBV5-1 and TRBJ2-3, with 13 bases identical to TRBD2. The CDR3 reads CASSLETGLAGSTDTQYF. CDR3 nucleotide sequence: TGCGCCAGCAGTTTGGAGACGGGACTAGCGGGGAGCACAGATACGCAGTATTTT.